This entry lists 2 T cell receptor beta chains sequenced from one sample in a study of blood T cell repertoires in COVID-19. The table came from immunoSEQ multiplex PCR; TCRdb's copy has only in-frame clones and leaves some out. The data contain around 97,000 clones, more than 85% of them seen just once; the ten biggest clones take up more than 5.5%. The sample comprised peripheral blood. These receptors originate from a human donor in a cohort sampled during active COVID-19.

CDR3 coding DNA: TGTGCCAGCAGAACTCATATGGTGCCCTTAGCGGGGCCGAACACCGGGGAGCTGTTTTTT. It is translated as CASRTHMVPLAGPNTGELFF. The chain links TRBV27 to TRBJ2-2, with 8 bases fitting TRBD2. CDR3 size: 20 residues. The V segment lost 6 bases and the J segment 0 bases; nucleotides outside the gene matches: 18. Germline CDR1 reads MNHEY; CDR2 reads SMNVEV (reference sequence).

V gene TRBV4-1 combines with J gene TRBJ1-5; D remains unclear. V lost 4 bases, J lost 0 bases, and 10 bases lay in between. The CDR3 covers 15 residues. The germline CDR1 and CDR2 sequences are MGHRA and YSYEKL. The CDR3 spells CASSRGADSNQPQHF. As DNA, the CDR3 is TGCGCCAGCAGCCGAGGCGCTGATAGCAATCAGCCCCAGCATTTT.